The clone carrying this T cell receptor beta chain was counted ten times or more. Its antigen is not identified. The data were taken from a study of T cell responses to AZD1222 COVID-19 vaccine. Points from the study as a whole: Reportedly, close to half of spike-specific TCRs are directed against unmutated variant regions. With dominance at 160-218 and 743-854, vaccine-associated CD4 TCRs spanned spike. Repertoire sampling happened only post peak T cell response.

V lost 3 bases to trimming and J lost 4 bases, with 12 bases between them. The CDR3 spans 14 residues. In germline, CDR1 is MNHEY, CDR2 SVGEGT. The assay was immunoSEQ multiplex PCR, and TCRdb's table has in-frame clones only and misses some. The repertoire consists of some 100,000 clones, with 87% occurring once and the leading ten covering 12%. This specimen consisted of peripheral blood, obtained on day 0 of AZD1222 vaccination. This receptor was obtained from an adult in good health. V and J are TRBV6-2 or TRBV6-3 and TRBJ1-2; tentatively, D is TRBD1 (5 bases). The CDR3 DNA follows: TGTGCCAGCAGTTATGGGACGGATTTCTATGGCTACACCTTC. It yields the protein CASSYGTDFYGYTF.